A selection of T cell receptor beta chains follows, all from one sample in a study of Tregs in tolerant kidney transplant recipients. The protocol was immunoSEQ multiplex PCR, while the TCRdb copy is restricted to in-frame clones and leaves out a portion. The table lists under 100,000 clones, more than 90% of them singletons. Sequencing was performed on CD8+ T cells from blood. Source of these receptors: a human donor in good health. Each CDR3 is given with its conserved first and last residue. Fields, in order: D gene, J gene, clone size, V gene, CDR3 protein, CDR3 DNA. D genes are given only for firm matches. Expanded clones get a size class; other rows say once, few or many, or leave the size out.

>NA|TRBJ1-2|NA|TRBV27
CASSLRVGANYGYTF
TGTGCCAGCAGTCTCAGGGTAGGGGCTAACTATGGCTACACCTTC
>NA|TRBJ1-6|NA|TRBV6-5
CASSYSNSPLHF
TGTGCCAGCAGTTACTCGAACTCACCCCTCCACTTT
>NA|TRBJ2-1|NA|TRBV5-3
CARSQMTGSENNEQFF
TGTGCCAGAAGCCAGATGACAGGTTCGGAGAACAATGAGCAGTTCTTC
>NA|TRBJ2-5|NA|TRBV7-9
CASSPLPGDSQETQYF
TGTGCCAGCAGCCCCTTACCGGGGGACTCCCAAGAGACCCAGTACTTC
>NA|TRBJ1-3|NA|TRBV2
CASSGGGGRNTIYF
TGTGCCAGCAGTGGAGGGGGAGGGCGAAACACCATATATTTT
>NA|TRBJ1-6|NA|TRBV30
CAWGDDDNNSPLHF
TGTGCCTGGGGTGACGATGATAATAATTCACCCCTCCACTTT
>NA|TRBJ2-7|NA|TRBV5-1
CASSYRPGNYEQYF
TGCGCCAGCAGCTACCGACCCGGAAACTACGAGCAGTACTTC
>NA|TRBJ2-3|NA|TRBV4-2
CASSSRRDTYTDTQYF
TGTGCCAGCAGCTCGCGACGGGACACTTACACAGATACGCAGTATTTT
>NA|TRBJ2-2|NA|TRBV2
CASRGSPGELFF
TGTGCCAGCAGGGGGTCCCCCGGGGAGCTGTTTTTT
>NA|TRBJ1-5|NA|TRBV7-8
CASSSRAWDNQPQHF
TGTGCCAGCAGCTCCCGGGCTTGGGACAATCAGCCCCAGCATTTT
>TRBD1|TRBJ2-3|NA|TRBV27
CASSIRQGISTDTQYF
TGTGCCAGCAGTATCAGACAGGGGATTAGCACAGATACGCAGTATTTT
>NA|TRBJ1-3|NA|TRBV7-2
CASSLVVGQSGNTIYF
TGTGCCAGCAGCTTAGTTGTGGGGCAGAGTGGAAACACCATATATTTT
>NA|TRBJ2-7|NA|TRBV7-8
CASAVVGLGYEQYF
TGTGCCAGCGCCGTGGTGGGGCTGGGGTACGAGCAGTACTTC
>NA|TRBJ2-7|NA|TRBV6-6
CASSYFAFDEQYF
TGTGCCAGCAGTTACTTCGCGTTTGACGAGCAGTACTTC
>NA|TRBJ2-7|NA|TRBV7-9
CASSLDPGNYEQYF
TGTGCCAGCAGCTTAGATCCCGGGAATTACGAGCAGTACTTC
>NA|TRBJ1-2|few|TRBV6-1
CASKGQEGYGYTF
TGTGCCAGCAAGGGACAAGAAGGCTATGGCTACACCTTC
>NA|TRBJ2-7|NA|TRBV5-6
CASSPTEGLSYEQYF
TGTGCCAGCAGCCCTACGGAGGGCCTGTCCTACGAGCAGTACTTC
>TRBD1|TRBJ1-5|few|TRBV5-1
CASSSGQGNQPQHF
TGCGCCAGCAGCTCGGGACAGGGCAATCAGCCCCAGCATTTT
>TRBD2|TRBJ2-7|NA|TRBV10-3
CAISEPAGGPDEQYF
TGTGCCATCAGTGAGCCGGCGGGAGGGCCGGATGAGCAGTACTTC
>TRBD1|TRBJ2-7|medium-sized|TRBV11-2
CASSLVAQGEQYF
TGTGCCAGCAGCTTAGTGGCACAGGGGGAGCAGTACTTC
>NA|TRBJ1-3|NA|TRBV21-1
CASSIVPWHSGNTIYF
TGTGCCAGCAGCATAGTACCTTGGCACTCTGGAAACACCATATATTTT
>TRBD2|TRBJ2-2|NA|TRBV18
CASSPPEPPGLAGLVANTGELFF
TGTGCCAGCTCACCACCGGAACCCCCGGGACTAGCGGGGTTGGTCGCGAACACCGGGGAGCTGTTTTTT
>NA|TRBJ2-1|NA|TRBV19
CASSIPLGGAAYNEQFF
TGTGCCAGTAGTATACCTTTGGGGGGGGCCGCCTACAATGAGCAGTTCTTC
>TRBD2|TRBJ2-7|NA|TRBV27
CASSLGGRLRYEQYF
TGTGCCAGCAGTTTAGGCGGGAGACTTCGCTACGAGCAGTACTTC
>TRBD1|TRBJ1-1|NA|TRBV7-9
CASSLGQGARTEAFF
TGTGCCAGCAGCTTAGGGCAGGGGGCGCGAACTGAAGCTTTCTTT
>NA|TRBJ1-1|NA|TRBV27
CASSFAGGLNTEAFF
TGTGCCAGCAGTTTCGCTGGGGGACTGAACACTGAAGCTTTCTTT
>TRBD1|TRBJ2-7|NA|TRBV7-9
CASSFPGTGKYEQYF
TGTGCCAGCAGCTTCCCCGGGACAGGGAAATACGAGCAGTACTTC
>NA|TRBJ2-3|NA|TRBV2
CASKTESSTDTQYF
TGTGCCAGCAAAACGGAGTCTAGCACAGATACGCAGTATTTT
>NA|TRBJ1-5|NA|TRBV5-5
CASSLAGGHQPQHF
TGTGCCAGCAGCTTGGCTGGGGGGCATCAGCCCCAGCATTTT
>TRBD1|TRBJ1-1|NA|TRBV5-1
CASSRDRNTEAFF
TGCGCCAGCAGCCGGGACAGGAACACTGAAGCTTTCTTT
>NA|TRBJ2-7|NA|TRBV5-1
CASSITYQSREQYF
TGCGCCAGCAGCATTACGTACCAGTCGCGCGAGCAGTACTTC
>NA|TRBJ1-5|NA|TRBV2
CASSEGAGTYYQPQHF
TGTGCCAGCAGTGAAGGAGCAGGGACATATTATCAGCCCCAGCATTTT
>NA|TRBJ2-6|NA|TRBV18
CASSPLPWGPPSGANVLTF
TGTGCCAGCTCACCACTGCCCTGGGGACCTCCCTCTGGGGCCAACGTCCTGACTTTC
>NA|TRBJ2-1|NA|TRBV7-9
CASSLGGSYNEQFF
TGTGCCAGCAGCTTAGGGGGGTCCTACAATGAGCAGTTCTTC
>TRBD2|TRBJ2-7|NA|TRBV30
CAWSDRGGGAHEQYF
TGTGCCTGGAGTGATCGGGGCGGGGGGGCCCACGAGCAGTACTTC
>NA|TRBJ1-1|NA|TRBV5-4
CASSRRVAEAFF
TGTGCCAGCAGCCGCCGGGTTGCTGAAGCTTTCTTT
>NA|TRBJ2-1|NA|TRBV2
CASSELAKGSNEQFF
TGTGCCAGCAGTGAACTAGCTAAGGGGAGTAATGAGCAGTTCTTC
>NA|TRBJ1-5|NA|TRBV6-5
CASSPDGRQPQHF
TGTGCCAGCAGTCCGGACGGACGCCAGCCCCAGCATTTT
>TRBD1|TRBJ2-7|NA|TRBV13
CASSSQGISYEQYF
TGTGCCAGCAGCTCACAGGGGATCTCCTACGAGCAGTACTTC
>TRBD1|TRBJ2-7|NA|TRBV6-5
CASSYSGQGYEQYF
TGTGCCAGCAGTTACTCGGGACAGGGGTACGAGCAGTACTTC
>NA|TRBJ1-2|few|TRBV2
CASEQGSYGYTF
TGTGCCAGCGAACAGGGTTCCTATGGCTACACCTTC
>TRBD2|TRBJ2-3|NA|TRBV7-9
CASSPSSGSRPDTQYF
TGTGCCAGCAGCCCAAGCAGCGGGAGTCGGCCAGATACGCAGTATTTT
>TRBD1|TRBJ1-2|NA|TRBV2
CASRGQGTYGYTF
TGTGCCAGCAGGGGACAGGGGACCTATGGCTACACCTTC
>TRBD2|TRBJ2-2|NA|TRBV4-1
CASSQEGIAGVNTGELFF
TGCGCCAGCAGCCAAGAGGGAATAGCGGGGGTGAACACCGGGGAGCTGTTTTTT
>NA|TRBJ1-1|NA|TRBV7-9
CASSPRDSEKDTEAFF
TGTGCCAGCAGCCCACGGGACTCAGAGAAGGACACTGAAGCTTTCTTT
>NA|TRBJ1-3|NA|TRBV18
CASSPPDRASGNTIYF
TGTGCCAGCTCACCACCTGACAGAGCCTCTGGAAACACCATATATTTT
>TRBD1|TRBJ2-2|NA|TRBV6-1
CASSEASGGQGRPGELFF
TGTGCCAGCAGTGAAGCCAGCGGCGGACAGGGGAGGCCGGGGGAGCTGTTTTTT
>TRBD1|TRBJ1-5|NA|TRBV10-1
CATEQGAWRCVNQPQHF
TGCGCCACCGAACAGGGGGCCTGGCGGTGTGTCAATCAGCCCCAGCATTTT
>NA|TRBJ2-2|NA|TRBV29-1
CSVLVAEANTGELFF
TGCAGCGTTCTTGTAGCGGAGGCGAACACCGGGGAGCTGTTTTTT
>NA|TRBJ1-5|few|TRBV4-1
CASSQDRTLNQPQHF
TGCGCCAGCAGCCAAGATCGGACGTTGAATCAGCCCCAGCATTTT
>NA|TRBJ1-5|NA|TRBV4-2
CASSQDQAISPLTQHF
TGTGCCAGCAGCCAAGATCAGGCTATCTCCCCATTGACCCAGCATTTT
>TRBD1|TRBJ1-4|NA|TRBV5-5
CASSRGQGGTNEKLFF
TGTGCCAGCAGTAGAGGACAGGGAGGTACTAATGAAAAACTGTTTTTT
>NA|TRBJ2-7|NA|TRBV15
CATSTSLGYEQYF
TGTGCCACCAGCACCAGTCTGGGCTACGAGCAGTACTTC
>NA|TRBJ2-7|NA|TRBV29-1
CSVKGGVGYEQYF
TGCAGCGTTAAGGGGGGGGTTGGGTACGAGCAGTACTTC
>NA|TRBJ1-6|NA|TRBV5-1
CASSLGVSLSSYNSPLHF
TGCGCCAGCAGCTTGGGGGTCTCGCTGAGCTCCTATAATTCACCCCTCCACTTT
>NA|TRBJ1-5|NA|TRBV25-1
CASSDWGAGSNQPQHF
TGTGCCAGCAGTGATTGGGGGGCAGGTAGCAATCAGCCCCAGCATTTT
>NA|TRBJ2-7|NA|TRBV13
CASSEWRTGEQYF
TGTGCCAGCAGCGAATGGCGTACGGGCGAGCAGTACTTC
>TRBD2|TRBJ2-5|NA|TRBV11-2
CASSLAGLAGWETQYF
TGTGCCAGCAGCTTAGCGGGACTAGCGGGGTGGGAGACCCAGTACTTC
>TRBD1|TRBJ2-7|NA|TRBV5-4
CASSETGGRDYEQYF
TGTGCCAGCAGCGAGACAGGGGGTAGGGACTACGAGCAGTACTTC